This is a list of T cell receptor beta chains from one sample in a study of blood T cell repertoires in COVID-19. Libraries were prepared by immunoSEQ multiplex PCR; TCRdb keeps only in-frame clonotypes and omits some of them. Here the sample spans 40,000 or so clones, 70% to 90% being singletons. Input material: peripheral blood. These receptor sequences come from a woman in her 70s in a cohort sampled during active COVID-19. CDR3s include the opening cysteine and the closing phenylalanine or tryptophan. The order of the fields is V gene, clone size, D gene, J gene, CDR3 DNA, CDR3 protein. A D gene is named only where the DNA matches it firmly. A row's size may be missing; if present it is once, few, many or a size class.

>TRBV14|few|NA|TRBJ2-1
TGTGCCAGCAGCCAACAGGGATTTTTGGATGAGCAGTTCTTC
CASSQQGFLDEQFF
>TRBV6-2/TRBV6-3|NA|NA|TRBJ2-7
TGTGCCAGCAGCCGGGACATTTCCTACGAGCAGTACTTC
CASSRDISYEQYF
>TRBV7-8|NA|NA|TRBJ2-4
TGTGCCAGCAGCCCCGACGGGGGAAGAAACATTCAGTACTTC
CASSPDGGRNIQYF
>TRBV28|NA|NA|TRBJ2-1
TGTGCCAGCCGATTACCTGGGGCGGATGAGCAGTTCTTC
CASRLPGADEQFF
>TRBV11-2|NA|NA|TRBJ1-1
TGTGCCAGCAGCTCGCAGACAGGAACGAACACTGAAGCTTTCTTT
CASSSQTGTNTEAFF
>TRBV18|NA|NA|TRBJ1-1
TGTGCCAGCTCTACCTCAAGGAGTACTGAAGCTTTCTTT
CASSTSRSTEAFF
>TRBV11-3|few|NA|TRBJ2-7
TGTGCCAGCAGTTCGGGGGTCGAGCAGTACTTC
CASSSGVEQYF
>TRBV19|NA|NA|TRBJ1-1
TGTGCCAGTAGTATGGGAGAGCGCCTGAACACTGAAGCTTTCTTT
CASSMGERLNTEAFF
>TRBV19|NA|NA|TRBJ2-7
TGTGCCAGTAGTATAGATTTTGGAGGCTACGAGCAGTACTTC
CASSIDFGGYEQYF
>TRBV3-1/TRBV3-2|NA|NA|TRBJ2-7
TGTGCCAGCAGCCAAGATTGGGGGCGGTACGAGCAGTACTTC
CASSQDWGRYEQYF
>TRBV7-9|NA|NA|TRBJ1-4
TGTGCCAGCAGCTTCCGGGACTTTAATGAAAAACTGTTTTTT
CASSFRDFNEKLFF
>TRBV9|NA|NA|TRBJ2-3
TGTGCCAGCGGAGACAGGACCAGCACAGATACGCAGTATTTT
CASGDRTSTDTQYF
>TRBV6-5|once|TRBD1|TRBJ1-2
TGTGCCAGCAGCAGGGGGGTGGGTGGCTACACCTTC
CASSRGVGGYTF
>TRBV19|NA|TRBD1|TRBJ1-1
TGTGCCAGTAGTATGCGCCAGGGGGCCACTCTGGATGAAGCTTTCTTT
CASSMRQGATLDEAFF
>TRBV19|NA|NA|TRBJ2-2
TGTGCCAGTAGAAAGTTTGATTTAGCAGCCGGGGAGCTGTTTTTT
CASRKFDLAAGELFF
>TRBV19|NA|NA|TRBJ2-2
TGTGCCAGTAGTAGAAGGGGCTGGCGGGACGATAACACCGGGGAGCTGTTTTTT
CASSRRGWRDDNTGELFF
>TRBV5-1|NA|TRBD1|TRBJ2-3
TGCGCCAGCAGCTTGGGCGGGACAGGGAGGAATACGCAGTATTTT
CASSLGGTGRNTQYF